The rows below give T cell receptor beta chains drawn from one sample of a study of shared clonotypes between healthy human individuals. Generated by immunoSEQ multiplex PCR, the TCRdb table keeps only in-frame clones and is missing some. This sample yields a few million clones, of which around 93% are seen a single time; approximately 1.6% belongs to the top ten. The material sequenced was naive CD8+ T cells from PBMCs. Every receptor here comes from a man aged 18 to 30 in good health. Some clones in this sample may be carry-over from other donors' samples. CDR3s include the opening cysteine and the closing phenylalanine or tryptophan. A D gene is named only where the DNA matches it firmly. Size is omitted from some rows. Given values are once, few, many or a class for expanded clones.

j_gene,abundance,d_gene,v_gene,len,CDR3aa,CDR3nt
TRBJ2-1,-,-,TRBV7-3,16,CASSLVPGLSYNEQFF,TGTGCCAGCAGCTTAGTCCCTGGCCTCTCCTACAATGAGCAGTTCTTC
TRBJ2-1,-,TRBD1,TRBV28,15,CASSPGNRGYNEQFF,TGTGCCAGCAGCCCCGGGAACAGGGGATACAATGAGCAGTTCTTC
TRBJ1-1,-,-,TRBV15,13,CATSRDANTEAFF,TGTGCCACCAGCAGAGATGCAAACACTGAAGCTTTCTTT
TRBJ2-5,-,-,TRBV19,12,CASIGEQETQYF,TGTGCCAGTATTGGCGAGCAAGAGACCCAGTACTTC
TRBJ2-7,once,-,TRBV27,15,CASSGDGTESYEQYF,TGTGCCAGCAGTGGCGACGGGACGGAGTCCTACGAGCAGTACTTC
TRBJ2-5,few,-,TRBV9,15,CASSPGARIQETQYF,TGTGCCAGCAGCCCCGGAGCGCGCATACAAGAGACCCAGTACTTC
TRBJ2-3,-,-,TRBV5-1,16,CASSFFGGIGTDTQYF,TGCGCCAGCAGCTTTTTCGGCGGGATAGGCACAGATACGCAGTATTTT
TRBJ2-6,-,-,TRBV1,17,CTSSTKSLQSRANVLTF,TGCACCAGCAGCACCAAGAGTTTGCAAAGTCGGGCCAACGTCCTGACTTTC
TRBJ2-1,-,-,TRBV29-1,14,CSAPTESSYNEQFF,TGCAGCGCCCCGACAGAGAGCTCCTACAATGAGCAGTTCTTC
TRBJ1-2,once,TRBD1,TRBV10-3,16,CAISESGDRGNYGYTF,TGTGCCATCAGTGAGTCGGGGGACAGGGGTAACTATGGCTACACCTTC
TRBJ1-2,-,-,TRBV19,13,CASFGASNYGYTF,TGTGCCAGTTTTGGGGCATCGAACTATGGCTACACCTTC
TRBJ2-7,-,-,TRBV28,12,CASSEGSYEQYF,TGTGCCAGCAGCGAAGGGAGCTACGAGCAGTACTTC
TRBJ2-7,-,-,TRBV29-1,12,CSVTGIFYEQYF,TGCAGCGTAACCGGGATTTTCTACGAGCAGTACTTC
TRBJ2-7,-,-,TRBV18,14,CASSPRDGAYEQYF,TGTGCCAGCTCGCCCAGGGACGGCGCCTACGAGCAGTACTTC
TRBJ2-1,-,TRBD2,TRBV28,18,CASTLGTSGSFVYNEQFF,TGTGCCAGCACCCTCGGGACTAGCGGGAGTTTCGTCTACAATGAGCAGTTCTTC
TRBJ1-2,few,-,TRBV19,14,CATERRPAMGGYTF,TGTGCCACCGAACGCAGGCCGGCGATGGGTGGCTACACCTTC
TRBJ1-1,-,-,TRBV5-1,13,CASSLAEGTEAFF,TGCGCCAGCAGCTTGGCCGAGGGGACTGAAGCTTTCTTT
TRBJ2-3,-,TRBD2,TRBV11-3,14,CASSRAGGTDTQYF,TGTGCCAGCAGCCGAGCGGGAGGTACAGATACGCAGTATTTT
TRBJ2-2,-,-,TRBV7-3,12,CASTDSTGELFF,TGTGCCAGCACGGACAGTACCGGGGAGCTGTTTTTT
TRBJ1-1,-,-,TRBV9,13,CASSVGASTEAFF,TGTGCCAGCAGCGTAGGGGCCTCCACTGAAGCTTTCTTT
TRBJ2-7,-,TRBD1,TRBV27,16,CASSYLRDRGVGEQYF,TGTGCCAGCAGTTACCTCCGGGACAGGGGTGTAGGCGAGCAGTACTTC
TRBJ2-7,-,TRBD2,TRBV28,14,CALSGREAIYEQYF,TGTGCCCTTAGCGGGAGAGAGGCGATCTACGAGCAGTACTTC
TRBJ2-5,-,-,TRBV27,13,CASSLYGGTFQYF,TGTGCCAGCAGTTTATATGGGGGTACCTTCCAGTACTTC
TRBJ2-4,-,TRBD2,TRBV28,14,CASSLQLAANIQYF,TGTGCCAGCAGTTTACAACTAGCGGCAAACATTCAGTACTTC
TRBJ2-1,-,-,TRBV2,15,CATTERISSYNEQFF,TGTGCCACAACTGAGCGGATTAGCTCCTACAATGAGCAGTTCTTC
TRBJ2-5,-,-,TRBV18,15,CASSPARGGQETQYF,TGTGCCAGCTCACCAGCCCGGGGCGGACAAGAGACCCAGTACTTC
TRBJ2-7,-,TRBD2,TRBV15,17,CATSRDGLAGVGDEQYF,TGTGCCACCAGCAGAGATGGTCTAGCGGGAGTAGGCGACGAGCAGTACTTC
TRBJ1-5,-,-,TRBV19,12,CASRGGGQPQHF,TGTGCCAGTAGGGGTGGCGGACAGCCCCAGCATTTT
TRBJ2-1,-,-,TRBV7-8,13,CASSLEGGSEQFF,TGTGCCAGCAGCTTAGAAGGGGGGTCCGAGCAGTTCTTC
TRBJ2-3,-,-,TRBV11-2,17,CASSLDLAVAGMHTQYF,TGTGCCAGCAGCTTAGATCTAGCCGTGGCGGGTATGCATACGCAGTATTTT
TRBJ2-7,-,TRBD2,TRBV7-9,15,CASSHRTSASYEQYF,TGTGCCAGCAGCCACCGGACTAGTGCGTCATACGAGCAGTACTTC
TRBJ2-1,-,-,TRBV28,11,CASSIPNEQFF,TGTGCCAGCTCTATACCTAATGAGCAGTTCTTC
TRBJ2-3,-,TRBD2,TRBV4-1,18,CASSQDHPGTISTDTQYF,TGCGCCAGCAGCCAAGATCACCCCGGGACTATCAGCACAGATACGCAGTATTTT
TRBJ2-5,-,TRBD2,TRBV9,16,CASSTRTSGTQETQYF,TGTGCCAGCAGCACGAGGACTAGCGGGACTCAAGAGACCCAGTACTTC
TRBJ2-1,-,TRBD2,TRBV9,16,CASSLGGSGTHNEQFF,TGTGCCAGCAGCCTCGGGGGTAGCGGGACCCACAATGAGCAGTTCTTC
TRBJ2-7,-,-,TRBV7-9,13,CASSWDGDYEQYF,TGTGCCAGCAGCTGGGACGGCGACTACGAGCAGTACTTC
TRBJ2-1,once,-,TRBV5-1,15,CASSSDGSWVNEQFF,TGCGCCAGCAGCTCGGACGGGTCATGGGTCAATGAGCAGTTCTTC
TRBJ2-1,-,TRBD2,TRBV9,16,CASSPDGLARYNEQFF,TGTGCCAGCAGCCCAGACGGACTAGCGAGGTACAATGAGCAGTTCTTC
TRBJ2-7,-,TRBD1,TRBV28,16,CASSLPGQGASYEQYF,TGTGCCAGCAGTTTACCGGGACAGGGGGCGAGCTACGAGCAGTACTTC
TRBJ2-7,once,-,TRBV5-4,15,CASSSPGPGLGEQYF,TGTGCCAGCAGCTCCCCTGGACCTGGCCTAGGAGAGCAGTACTTC
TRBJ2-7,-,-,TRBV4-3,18,CASSQEYYGTTSSYEQYF,TGCGCCAGCAGCCAAGAGTATTACGGGACAACCAGCTCCTACGAGCAGTACTTC
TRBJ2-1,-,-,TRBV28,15,CASTLKGLPYNEQFF,TGTGCCAGCACTTTAAAGGGCCTGCCCTACAATGAGCAGTTCTTC
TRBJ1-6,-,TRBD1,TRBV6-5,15,CASSSDRGLDSPLHF,TGTGCCAGCAGTTCCGACAGGGGTTTGGATTCACCCCTCCACTTT